This TCR beta chain is drawn from a study of blood T cell repertoires in COVID-19. Study-wide context: Acute and convalescent COVID-19 samples came from the United States, Italy and Spain. PBMCs, B-cell-depleted T cells, or T cells were the source of the cDNA or gDNA that made up the material.

Per the authors' pipeline: Nucleated cell counts were estimated from reference gene primer amplification. Data came from immunoSEQ multiplex PCR; TCRdb stores just in-frame clones and leaves some out. The DNA gave D and trimming, while V, J and clone size come from that table. The repertoire includes some 95,000 clones, roughly 87% of them detected once, and 3.5% to 5.5% sits in the top ten. V gave up 2 bases and J gave up 8 bases, with 16 bases separating them. This CDR3 region has 15 residues. Germline CDR1 reads SEHNR; CDR2 reads FQNEAQ (reference sequence). The chain employs TRBV7-9 and TRBJ2-1, with TRBD1 as a possible D gene (6 bases). This receptor was taken from a man between 65 and 85 years old with acute or convalescent COVID-19. Input material: peripheral blood. CDR3 DNA sequence: TGTGCCAGCAGCTTATACAGGGTGGCTTGGGATGAGCAGTTCTTC. Translated: CASSLYRVAWDEQFF.